The 5 T cell receptor beta chains given below trace back to one sample, sequenced in a study of memory CD4+ T cells and cytomegalovirus serostatus. The sort gate was single viable CD3+CD4+CD8-CD45RO+ cells for memory CD4+ T cells. Assay: immunoSEQ multiplex PCR; the TCRdb copy retains only in-frame clones and omits some. The data show around 38,000 clones, about three quarters seen once. The sample consisted of memory CD4+ T cells from blood. These receptors were taken from an adult in good health and CMV-seronegative.

The rearrangement uses TRBV30 and TRBJ2-3; 12 nucleotides match TRBD2. The germline V gene has CDR1 GTSNPN and CDR2 SVGIG (reference sequence). J lost 4 bases, V lost 2 bases, and 4 bases had no gene match. The CDR3 runs to 15 residues. The CDR3 loop reads CAWSLLAGGSDTQYF. CDR3 nucleotides: TGTGCCTGGAGTTTACTAGCGGGAGGATCAGATACGCAGTATTTT.

Note on this clone: The sample carries other DNA sequences with the same CDR3. The gene calls are TRBV5-6 and TRBJ2-7; TRBD1 might be the D (5 bases). This CDR3 has 15 residues. Germline V gene sequence: CDR1 SGHDT, CDR2 YYEEEE. V lost 3 bases, J lost 2 bases, and 15 bases lay in between. In DNA, the CDR3 is TGTGCCAGCAGCTATGTTGTGGGGCGACCCTACGAGCAGTACTTC. Its translation is CASSYVVGRPYEQYF.

V is TRBV5-5 and J is TRBJ1-2; TRBD1 might be the D (5 bases). The ends were cut back, 4 bases at V and 3 bases at J, with 10 bases in the middle. Germline CDR1 SGHKS, CDR2 YYEKEE (reference sequence). CDR3 size: 13 residues. CDR3 coding DNA: TGTGCCAGCAGCCCCTCGGGGGACTATGGCTACACCTTC. Protein product: CASSPSGDYGYTF. Supplemented by reference TRBV5-5 and TRBJ1-2, the full variable domain reads DAGVTQSPTHLIKTRGQQVTLRCSPISGHKSVSWYQQVLGQGPQFIFQYYEKEERGRGNFPDRFSARQFPNYSSELNVNALLLGDSALYLCASSPSGDYGYTFGSGTRLTVV.

The CDR3 coding sequence is TGTGCCAGCAGCTCCTCCAGGGGTCTGAACACTGAAGCTTTCTTT. Its translation is CASSSSRGLNTEAFF. The rearrangement uses TRBV7-9 and TRBJ1-1, with a weak D call TRBD1 (6 bases). CDR3 size: 15 residues. V was pared by 4 bases and J by 0 bases, with 12 bases between. CDR1 and CDR2 (germline): SEHNR, FQNEAQ (reference sequence). The complete variable domain, with remaining parts taken from reference TRBV7-9 and TRBJ1-1, reads DTGVSQNPRHKITKRGQNVTFRCDPISEHNRLYWYRQTLGQGPEFLTYFQNEAQLEKSRLLSDRFSAERPKGSFSTLEIQRTEQGDSAMYLCASSSSRGLNTEAFFGQGTRLTVV.

In this sample, this clone turned up many times. The chain joins TRBV6-6 to TRBJ1-2, with D unresolved. The CDR3 runs 13 residues. The germline CDR1 and CDR2 sequences are MNHNY and SVGAGI (reference sequence). V lost 8 bases, J lost 8 bases, and 18 bases lay in between. The CDR3 spells CASGPFPTRGYTF. The CDR3 nucleotides read TGTGCCAGCGGCCCCTTTCCCACTAGGGGCTACACCTTC.